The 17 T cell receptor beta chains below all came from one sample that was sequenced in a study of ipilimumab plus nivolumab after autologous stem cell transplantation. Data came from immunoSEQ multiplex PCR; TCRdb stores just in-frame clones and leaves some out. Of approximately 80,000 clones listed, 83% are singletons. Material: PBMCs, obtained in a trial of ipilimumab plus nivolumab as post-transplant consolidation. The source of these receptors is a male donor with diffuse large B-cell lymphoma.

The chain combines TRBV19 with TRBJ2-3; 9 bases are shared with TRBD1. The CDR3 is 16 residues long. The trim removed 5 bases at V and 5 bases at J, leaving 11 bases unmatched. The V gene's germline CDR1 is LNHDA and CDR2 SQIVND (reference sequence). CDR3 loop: CASSGSRTGEGDTQYF. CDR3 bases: TGTGCCAGTAGTGGCTCCCGGACAGGGGAGGGAGATACGCAGTATTTT.

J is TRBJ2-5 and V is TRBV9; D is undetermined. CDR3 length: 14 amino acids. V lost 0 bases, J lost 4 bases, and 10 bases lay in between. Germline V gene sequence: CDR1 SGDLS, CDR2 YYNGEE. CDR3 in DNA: TGTGCCAGCAGCGTAGGGGGTAGTTCAGAGACCCAGTACTTC. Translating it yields CASSVGGSSETQYF.

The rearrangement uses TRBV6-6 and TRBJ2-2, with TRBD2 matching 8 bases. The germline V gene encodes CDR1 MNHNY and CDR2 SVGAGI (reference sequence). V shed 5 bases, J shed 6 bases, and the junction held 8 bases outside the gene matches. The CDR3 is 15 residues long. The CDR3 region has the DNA TGTGCCAGCAGTGTGGGACTAGTAGGCGCCGGGGAGCTGTTTTTT. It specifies CASSVGLVGAGELFF.

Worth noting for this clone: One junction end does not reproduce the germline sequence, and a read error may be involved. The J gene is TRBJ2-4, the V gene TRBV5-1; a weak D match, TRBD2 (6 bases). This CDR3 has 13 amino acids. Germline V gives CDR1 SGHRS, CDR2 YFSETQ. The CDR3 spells CASSSTTRKRWNF. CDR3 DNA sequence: TGCGCCAGCAGCTCTACGACTAGAAAGAGGTGGAACTTC. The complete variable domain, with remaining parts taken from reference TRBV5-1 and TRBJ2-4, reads KAGVTQTPRYLIKTRGQQVTLSCSPISGHRSVSWYQQTPGQGLQFLFEYFSETQRNKGNFPGRFSGRQFSNSRSEMNVSTLELGDSALYLCASSSTTRKRWNFGAGTRLSVL.

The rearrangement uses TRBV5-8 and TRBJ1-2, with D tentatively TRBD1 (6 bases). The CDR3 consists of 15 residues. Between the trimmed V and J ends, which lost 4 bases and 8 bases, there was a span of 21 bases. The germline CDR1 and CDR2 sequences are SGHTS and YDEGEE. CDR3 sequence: CASSTGPQGNGGYTF. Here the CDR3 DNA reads TGTGCCAGCAGCACCGGGCCACAGGGAAATGGCGGCTACACCTTC.

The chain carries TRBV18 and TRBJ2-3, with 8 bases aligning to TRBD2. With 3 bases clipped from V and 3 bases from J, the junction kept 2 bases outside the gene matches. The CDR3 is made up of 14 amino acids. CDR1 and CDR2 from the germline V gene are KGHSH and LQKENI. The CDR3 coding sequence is TGTGCCAGCTCACCGACGGGGGGGACAGATACGCAGTATTTT. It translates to CASSPTGGTDTQYF.

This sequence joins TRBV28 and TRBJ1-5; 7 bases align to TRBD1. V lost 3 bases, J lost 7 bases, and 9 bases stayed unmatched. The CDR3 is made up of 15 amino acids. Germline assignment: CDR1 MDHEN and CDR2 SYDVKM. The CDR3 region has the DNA TGTGCCAGCAGTTTTAATCGCCAGGGGGGCCAGCCCCAGCATTTT. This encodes CASSFNRQGGQPQHF.

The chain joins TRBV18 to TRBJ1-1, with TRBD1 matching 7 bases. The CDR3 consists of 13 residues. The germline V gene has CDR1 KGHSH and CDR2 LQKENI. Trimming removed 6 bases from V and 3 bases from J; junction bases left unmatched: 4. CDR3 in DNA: TGTGCCAGCTCCACTGACAGGGACACTGAAGCTTTCTTT. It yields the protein CASSTDRDTEAFF.

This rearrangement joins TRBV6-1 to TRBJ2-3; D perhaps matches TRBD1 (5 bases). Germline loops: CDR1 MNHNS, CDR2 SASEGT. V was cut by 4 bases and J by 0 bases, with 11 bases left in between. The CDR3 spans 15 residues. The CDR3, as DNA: TGTGCCAGCAGTGCCCAGGGATCTAGCACAGATACGCAGTATTTT. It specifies CASSAQGSSTDTQYF.

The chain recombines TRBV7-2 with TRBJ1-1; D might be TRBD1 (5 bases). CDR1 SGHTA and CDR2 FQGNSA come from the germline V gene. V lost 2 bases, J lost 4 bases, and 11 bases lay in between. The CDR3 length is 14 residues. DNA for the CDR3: TGTGCCAGCAGCTTATCCGGGGGATTCACTGAAGCTTTCTTT. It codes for CASSLSGGFTEAFF.

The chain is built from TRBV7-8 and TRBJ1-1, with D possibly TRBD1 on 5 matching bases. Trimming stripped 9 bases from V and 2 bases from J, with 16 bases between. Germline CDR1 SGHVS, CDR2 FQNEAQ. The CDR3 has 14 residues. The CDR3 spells CASTLGGFNTEAFF. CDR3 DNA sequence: TGTGCCAGTACCCTCGGGGGGTTTAACACTGAAGCTTTCTTT.

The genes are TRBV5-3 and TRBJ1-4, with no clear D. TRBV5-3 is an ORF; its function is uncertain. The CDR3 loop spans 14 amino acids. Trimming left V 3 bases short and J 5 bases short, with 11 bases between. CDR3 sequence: CARSSLLGNEKLFF. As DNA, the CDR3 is TGTGCCAGAAGCTCCCTTCTAGGGAATGAAAAACTGTTTTTT.

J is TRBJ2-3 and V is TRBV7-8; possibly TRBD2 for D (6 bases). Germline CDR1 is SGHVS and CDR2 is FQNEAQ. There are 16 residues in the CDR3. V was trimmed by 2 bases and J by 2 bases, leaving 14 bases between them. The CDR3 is CASSLRRAPATDTQYF. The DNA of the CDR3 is TGTGCCAGCAGCTTAAGGAGGGCTCCCGCCACAGATACGCAGTATTTT. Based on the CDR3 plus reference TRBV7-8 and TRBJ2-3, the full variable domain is GAGVSQSPRYKVAKRGQDVALRCDPISGHVSLFWYQQALGQGPEFLTYFQNEAQLDKSGLPSDRFFAERPEGSVSTLKIQRTQQEDSAVYLCASSLRRAPATDTQYFGPGTRLTVL.

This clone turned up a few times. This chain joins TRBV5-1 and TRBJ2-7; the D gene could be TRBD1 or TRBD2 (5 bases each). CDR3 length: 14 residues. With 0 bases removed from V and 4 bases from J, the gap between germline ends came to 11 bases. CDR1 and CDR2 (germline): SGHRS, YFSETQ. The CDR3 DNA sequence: TGCGCCAGCAGCTTGGGGGACGGAACTTACGAGCAGTACTTC. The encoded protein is CASSLGDGTYEQYF.

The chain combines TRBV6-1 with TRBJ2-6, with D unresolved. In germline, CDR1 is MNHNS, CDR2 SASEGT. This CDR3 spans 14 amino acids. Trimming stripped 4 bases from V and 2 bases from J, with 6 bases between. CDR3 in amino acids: CASSADAGANVLTF. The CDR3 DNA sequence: TGTGCCAGCAGTGCGGATGCTGGGGCCAACGTCCTGACTTTC.

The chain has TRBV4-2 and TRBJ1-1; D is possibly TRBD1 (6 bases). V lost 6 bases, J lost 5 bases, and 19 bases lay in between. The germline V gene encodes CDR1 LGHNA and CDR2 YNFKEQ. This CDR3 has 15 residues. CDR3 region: CASRLTRGGGTEAFF. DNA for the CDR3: TGTGCCAGCAGGCTAACAAGAGGGGGAGGAACTGAAGCTTTCTTT.

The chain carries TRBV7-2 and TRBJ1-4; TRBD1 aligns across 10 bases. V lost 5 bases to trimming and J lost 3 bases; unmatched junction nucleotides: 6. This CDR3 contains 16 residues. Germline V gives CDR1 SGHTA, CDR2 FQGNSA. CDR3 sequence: CASSPTGGASNEKLFF. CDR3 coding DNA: TGTGCCAGCAGCCCGACAGGGGGCGCGTCTAATGAAAAACTGTTTTTT.